The next 14 T cell receptor beta chains were all read from a single sample in a study of T cell responses to AZD1222 COVID-19 vaccine. Assay: immunoSEQ multiplex PCR; the TCRdb copy retains only in-frame clones and omits some. This sample has roughly 130,000 clones, with 90% to 95% found just once. The sequences come from peripheral blood, collected 28 days after the second AZD1222 dose. Receptors were obtained from an adult who received the AZD1222 COVID-19 vaccine.

This clone was detected once. V usage is TRBV7-2 and J usage is TRBJ2-5; D not resolved. The CDR3 is 14 residues long. Per the germline V gene, CDR1 is SGHTA and CDR2 is FQGNSA. Between the trimmed V and J ends, which lost 3 bases and 6 bases, there was a span of 14 bases. The CDR3 is CASSFGPLGKTQYF. CDR3 sequence (DNA): TGTGCCAGCAGCTTCGGGCCCCTGGGGAAGACCCAGTACTTC.

This chain uses TRBV2 with TRBJ2-1; 13 bases align to TRBD2. The V gene's germline CDR1 is SNHLY and CDR2 FYNNEI. CDR3 length equals 15 residues. V lost 8 bases to trimming and J lost 6 bases; unmatched junction nucleotides: 7. The CDR3 loop reads CASVRRLAGGNEQFF. The DNA for the CDR3 is TGTGCCAGCGTACGCCGACTAGCGGGAGGCAATGAGCAGTTCTTC.

The CDR3 DNA reads TGTGCCAGCCAACGCGGGTGGGGACTGAACACTGAAGCTTTCTTT. It translates to CASQRGWGLNTEAFF. The V call is TRBV27, the J call TRBJ1-1; D might be TRBD1 (5 bases). The germline CDR1 and CDR2 sequences are MNHEY and SMNVEV (reference sequence). This CDR3 contains 15 residues. V lost 8 bases to trimming and J lost 0 bases, with 16 bases between them.

The chain links TRBV7-2 to TRBJ1-5; perhaps TRBD1 as D (6 bases). V shed 5 bases and J shed 2 bases, with 25 bases lying between them. The CDR3 covers 19 residues. CDR1 and CDR2 (germline): SGHTA, FQGNSA. As DNA, the CDR3 is TGTGCCAGCAGCCTGGGGGCAGGGTCCCTCCAAGGTGGCAATCAGCCCCAGCATTTT. This codes for CASSLGAGSLQGGNQPQHF.

V gene TRBV7-6 combines with J gene TRBJ2-7; 10 bases are a match to TRBD1. Germline CDR1 SGHVS, CDR2 FNYEAQ. The V segment lost 1 base and the J segment 0 bases; nucleotides outside the gene matches: 0. This CDR3 has 15 amino acids. DNA of the CDR3: TGTGCCAGCAGCTTAGGGACAGGGGGCTCCTACGAGCAGTACTTC. Protein product: CASSLGTGGSYEQYF. Based on the CDR3 plus reference TRBV7-6 and TRBJ2-7, the full variable domain is GAGVSQSPRYKVTKRGQDVALRCDPISGHVSLYWYRQALGQGPEFLTYFNYEAQQDKSGLPNDRFSAERPEGSISTLTIQRTEQRDSAMYRCASSLGTGGSYEQYFGPGTRLTVT.

The chain is built from TRBV7-9 and TRBJ1-4, with 7 bases that match TRBD1. With 6 bases clipped from V and 5 bases from J, the junction kept 9 bases outside the gene matches. Germline lookup yields CDR1 SEHNR and CDR2 FQNEAQ (reference sequence). This CDR3 has 15 residues. The CDR3 bases are TGTGCCAGCAGTTATGGACAGGTAGAGAATGAAAAACTGTTTTTT. Its translation: CASSYGQVENEKLFF.

This chain links TRBV7-2 with TRBJ1-3, with 8 bases that match TRBD1. Germline CDR1 reads SGHTA; CDR2 reads FQGNSA. V trimming: 5 bases; J trimming: 4 bases; junction bases outside the gene matches: 13. CDR3 size: 17 residues. The CDR3 nucleotides are TGTGCCAGCAGCCCCCACATGACAGGGGCAGCAGGAAACACCATATATTTT. The encoded protein is CASSPHMTGAAGNTIYF.

The chain couples TRBV25-1 to TRBJ2-7, with 15 nucleotides matching TRBD2. J lost 3 bases, V lost 8 bases, and 5 bases had no gene match. Germline loops: CDR1 MGHDK, CDR2 SYGVNS. This CDR3 spans 15 amino acids. The CDR3 DNA reads TGTGCCAGCGCGCGGACTAGCGGGGGGGGCTACGAGCAGTACTTC. This translates into CASARTSGGGYEQYF.

The rearrangement joins TRBV7-3 to TRBJ2-3; no definite D call. Per the germline V gene, CDR1 is SGHTA and CDR2 is FQGTGA. The CDR3 has 14 residues. The ends were cut back, 1 base at V and 1 base at J, with 6 bases in the middle. CDR3: CASSLIDGTDTQYF. The CDR3 DNA follows: TGTGCCAGCAGCTTAATCGATGGCACAGATACGCAGTATTTT. The full variable domain, rest sourced from reference TRBV7-3 and TRBJ2-3, is GAGVSQTPSNKVTEKGKYVELRCDPISGHTALYWYRQSLGQGPEFLIYFQGTGAADDSGLPNDRFFAVRPEGSVSTLKIQRTERGDSAVYLCASSLIDGTDTQYFGPGTRLTVL.

The rearrangement links TRBV6-2 or TRBV6-3 to TRBJ2-1; TRBD2 agrees at 7 bases. Germline V gene sequence: CDR1 MNHEY, CDR2 SVGEGT. The V and J ends lost 5 bases and 0 bases, in that order; junction bases with no gene match: 4. This CDR3 is built from 15 residues. CDR3 protein: CASSRRGVSYNEQFF. CDR3 nucleotides: TGTGCCAGCAGTCGACGGGGGGTCTCCTACAATGAGCAGTTCTTC.

The V call is TRBV10-3, the J call TRBJ1-4, with D unresolved. The CDR3 extends over 13 amino acids. In germline, CDR1 is ENHRY, CDR2 SYGVKD. Between the trimmed V and J ends, which lost 0 bases and 6 bases, there was a span of 5 bases. The CDR3 here is CAISESRDEKLFF. As DNA, the CDR3 is TGTGCCATCAGTGAGTCGAGGGATGAAAAACTGTTTTTT.

This chain links TRBV28 with TRBJ1-1; weak D call: TRBD1 (6 bases). The V end lost 7 bases, the J end lost 0 bases, and 12 bases lay between the germline ends. Germline V gene data show CDR1 as MDHEN and CDR2 as SYDVKM. CDR3 size: 14 residues. CDR3 nucleotide sequence: TGTGCCAGCACGGGGGCGGACATGAACACTGAAGCTTTCTTT. Translating it yields CASTGADMNTEAFF.

The genes are TRBV5-4 and TRBJ2-3; TRBD2 aligns across 12 bases. The CDR3 has 16 amino acids. CDR1 is SGHNT and CDR2 is YYREEE in the germline V gene (reference sequence). The V segment lost 4 bases and the J segment 4 bases; nucleotides outside the gene matches: 7. The CDR3 is CASSAWTSGASDTQYF. The CDR3 nucleotides read TGTGCCAGCAGCGCCTGGACTAGCGGGGCTTCAGATACGCAGTATTTT.

The chain couples TRBV6-5 to TRBJ1-5; D ambiguous. The CDR3 has 15 residues. The germline CDR1 and CDR2 sequences are MNHEY and SVGAGI. Trimming stripped 6 bases from V and 5 bases from J, with 17 bases between. The CDR3 is CASRTSPDFDQPQHF. DNA of the CDR3: TGTGCCAGCAGGACTTCTCCGGATTTCGATCAGCCCCAGCATTTT.